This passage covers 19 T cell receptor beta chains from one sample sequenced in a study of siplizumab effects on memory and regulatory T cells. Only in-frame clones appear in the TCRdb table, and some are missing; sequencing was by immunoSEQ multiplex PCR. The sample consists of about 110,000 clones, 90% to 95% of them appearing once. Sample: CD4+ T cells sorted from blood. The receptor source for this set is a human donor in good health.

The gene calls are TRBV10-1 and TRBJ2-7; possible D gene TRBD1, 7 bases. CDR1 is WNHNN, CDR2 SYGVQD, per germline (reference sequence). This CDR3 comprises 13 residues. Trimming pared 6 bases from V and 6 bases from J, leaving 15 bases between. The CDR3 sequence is CASREGAQGEQYF. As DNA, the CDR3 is TGCGCCAGCAGGGAGGGGGCGCAGGGCGAGCAGTACTTC.

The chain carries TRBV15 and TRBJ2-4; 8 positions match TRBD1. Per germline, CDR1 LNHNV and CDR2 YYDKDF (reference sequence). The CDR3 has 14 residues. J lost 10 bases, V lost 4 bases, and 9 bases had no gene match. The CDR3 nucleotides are TGTGCCACCAGCACAGGTCGGTGGGACAGGATTCAGTACTTC. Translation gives CATSTGRWDRIQYF. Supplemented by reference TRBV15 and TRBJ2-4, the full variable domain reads DAMVIQNPRYQVTQFGKPVTLSCSQTLNHNVMYWYQQKSSQAPKLLFHYYDKDFNNEADTPDNFQSRRPNTSFCFLDIRSPGLGDTAMYLCATSTGRWDRIQYFGAGTRLSVL.

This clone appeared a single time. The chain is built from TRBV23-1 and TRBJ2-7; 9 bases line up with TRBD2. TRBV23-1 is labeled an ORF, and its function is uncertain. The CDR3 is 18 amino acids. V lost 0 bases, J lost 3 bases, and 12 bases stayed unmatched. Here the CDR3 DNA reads TGCGCCAGCAGTCAATCGAACTTATGCGGGGGGGACTTCTACGAGCAGTACTTC. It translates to CASSQSNLCGGDFYEQYF.

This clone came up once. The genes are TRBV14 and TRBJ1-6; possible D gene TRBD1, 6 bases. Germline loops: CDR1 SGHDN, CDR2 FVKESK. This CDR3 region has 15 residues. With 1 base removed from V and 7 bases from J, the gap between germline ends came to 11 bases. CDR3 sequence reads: CASSQVPGVNSPLHF. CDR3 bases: TGTGCCAGCAGCCAAGTTCCAGGGGTGAATTCACCCCTCCACTTT.

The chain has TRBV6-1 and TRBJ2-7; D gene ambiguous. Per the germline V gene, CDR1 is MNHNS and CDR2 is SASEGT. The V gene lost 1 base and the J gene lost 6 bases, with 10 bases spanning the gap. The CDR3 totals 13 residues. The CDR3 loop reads CASSEVQFLEQYF. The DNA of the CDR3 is TGTGCCAGCAGTGAAGTACAGTTTCTCGAGCAGTACTTC.

The CDR3 DNA reads as TGTGCCAGCAGCCCTGTCGGGGGCCCTAGAGAAACTGAAGCTTTCTTT. Amino acids: CASSPVGGPRETEAFF. The chain links TRBV9 to TRBJ1-1; maybe TRBD1 (6 bases). V was pared by 4 bases and J by 5 bases, with 21 bases between. CDR3 length: 16 amino acids. Germline V gene sequence: CDR1 SGDLS, CDR2 YYNGEE.

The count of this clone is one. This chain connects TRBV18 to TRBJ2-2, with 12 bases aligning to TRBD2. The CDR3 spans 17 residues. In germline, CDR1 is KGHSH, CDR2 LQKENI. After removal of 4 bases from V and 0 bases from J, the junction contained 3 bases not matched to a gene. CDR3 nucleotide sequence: TGTGCCAGCTCACTGACTAGCGGGGGACCGAACACCGGGGAGCTGTTTTTT. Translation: CASSLTSGGPNTGELFF. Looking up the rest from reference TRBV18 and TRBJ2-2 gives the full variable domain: NAGVMQNPRHLVRRRGQEARLRCSPMKGHSHVYWYRQLPEEGLKFMVYLQKENIIDESGMPKERFSAEFPKEGPSILRIQQVVRGDSAAYFCASSLTSGGPNTGELFFGEGSRLTVL.

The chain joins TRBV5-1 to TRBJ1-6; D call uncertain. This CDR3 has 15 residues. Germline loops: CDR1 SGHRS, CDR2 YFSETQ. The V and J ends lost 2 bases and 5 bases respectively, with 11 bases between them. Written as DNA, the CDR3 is TGCGCCAGCAGCTTAGATCCAGCGAATAATTCACCCCTCCACTTT. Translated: CASSLDPANNSPLHF. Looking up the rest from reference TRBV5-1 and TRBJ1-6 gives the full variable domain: KAGVTQTPRYLIKTRGQQVTLSCSPISGHRSVSWYQQTPGQGLQFLFEYFSETQRNKGNFPGRFSGRQFSNSRSEMNVSTLELGDSALYLCASSLDPANNSPLHFGNGTRLTVT.

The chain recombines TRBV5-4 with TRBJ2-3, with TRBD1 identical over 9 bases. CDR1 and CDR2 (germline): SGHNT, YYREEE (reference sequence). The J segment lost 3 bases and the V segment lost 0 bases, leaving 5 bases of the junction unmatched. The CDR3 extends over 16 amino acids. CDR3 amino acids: CASSLVTGGRTDTQYF. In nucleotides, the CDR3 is TGTGCCAGCAGCTTGGTGACAGGGGGTAGGACAGATACGCAGTATTTT.

CDR3 bases: TGTGCCAGCAGTTCGGAGCGGGAGGTTTCCCTTCAGTTACACAATGAGCAGTTCTTC. Its protein is CASSSEREVSLQLHNEQFF. The chain couples TRBV27 to TRBJ2-1; TRBD2 matches at 9 bases. Germline V gives CDR1 MNHEY, CDR2 SMNVEV (reference sequence). The CDR3 covers 19 residues. Germline trimming cut 4 bases from V and 5 bases from J; bases unmatched to any gene: 18.

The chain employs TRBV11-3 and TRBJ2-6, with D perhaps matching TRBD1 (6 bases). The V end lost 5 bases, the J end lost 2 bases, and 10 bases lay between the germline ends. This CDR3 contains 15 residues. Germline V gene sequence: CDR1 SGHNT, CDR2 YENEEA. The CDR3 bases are TGTGCCAGCAGCAAAACAGGGACTGGGGCCAACGTCCTGACTTTC. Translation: CASSKTGTGANVLTF.

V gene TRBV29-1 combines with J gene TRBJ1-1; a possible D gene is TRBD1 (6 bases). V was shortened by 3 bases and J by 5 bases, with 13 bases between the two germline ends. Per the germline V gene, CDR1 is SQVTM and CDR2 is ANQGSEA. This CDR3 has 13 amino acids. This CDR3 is CSVDSGGGTEAFF. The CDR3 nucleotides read TGCAGCGTTGATTCGGGGGGCGGGACTGAAGCTTTCTTT.

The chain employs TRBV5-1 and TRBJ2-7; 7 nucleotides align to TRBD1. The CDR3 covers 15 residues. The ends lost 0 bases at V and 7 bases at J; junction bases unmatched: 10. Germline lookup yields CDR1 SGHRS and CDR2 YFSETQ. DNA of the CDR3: TGCGCCAGCAGCTTGGGAGCAGGGGGAGTGAGAGAGCAGTACTTC. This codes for CASSLGAGGVREQYF.

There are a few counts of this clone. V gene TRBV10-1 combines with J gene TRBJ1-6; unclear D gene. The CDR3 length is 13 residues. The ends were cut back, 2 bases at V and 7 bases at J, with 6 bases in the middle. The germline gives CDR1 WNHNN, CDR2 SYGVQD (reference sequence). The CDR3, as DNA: TGCGCCAGCAGTGAGGCCTTGAATTCACCCCTCCACTTT. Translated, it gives CASSEALNSPLHF.

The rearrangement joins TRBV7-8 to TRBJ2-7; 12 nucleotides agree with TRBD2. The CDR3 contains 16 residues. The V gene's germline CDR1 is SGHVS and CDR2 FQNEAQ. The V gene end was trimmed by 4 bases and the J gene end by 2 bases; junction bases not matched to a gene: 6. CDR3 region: CASSSSPSGGAYEQYF. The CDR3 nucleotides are TGTGCCAGCAGCTCCTCCCCTAGCGGGGGGGCCTACGAGCAGTACTTC.

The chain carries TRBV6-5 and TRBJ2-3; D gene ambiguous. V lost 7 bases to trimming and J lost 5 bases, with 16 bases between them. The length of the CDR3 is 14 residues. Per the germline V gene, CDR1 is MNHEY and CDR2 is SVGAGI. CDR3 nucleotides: TGTGCCAGCATTCTGACAAGGATGGGAGATACGCAGTATTTT. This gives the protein CASILTRMGDTQYF.

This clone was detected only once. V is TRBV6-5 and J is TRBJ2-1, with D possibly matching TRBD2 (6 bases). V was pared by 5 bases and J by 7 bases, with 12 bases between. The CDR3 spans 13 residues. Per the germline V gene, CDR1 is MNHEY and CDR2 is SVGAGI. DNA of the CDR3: TGTGCCAGCAGTGCCTCGGGAGTGAATGAGCAGTTCTTC. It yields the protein CASSASGVNEQFF.

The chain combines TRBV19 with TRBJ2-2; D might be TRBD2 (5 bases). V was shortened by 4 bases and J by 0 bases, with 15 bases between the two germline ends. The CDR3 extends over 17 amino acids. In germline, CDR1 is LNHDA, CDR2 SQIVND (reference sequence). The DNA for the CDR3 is TGTGCCAGTAGTACAGAGCTGAGGGTCCCGAACACCGGGGAGCTGTTTTTT. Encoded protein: CASSTELRVPNTGELFF.

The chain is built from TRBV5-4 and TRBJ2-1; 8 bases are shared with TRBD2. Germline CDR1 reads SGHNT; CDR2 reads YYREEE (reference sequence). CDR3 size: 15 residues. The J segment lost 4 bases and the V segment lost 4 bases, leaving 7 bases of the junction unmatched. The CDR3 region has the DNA TGTGCCAGCAGCCCTCCGGGGGGGATGTACAATGAGCAGTTCTTC. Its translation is CASSPPGGMYNEQFF.